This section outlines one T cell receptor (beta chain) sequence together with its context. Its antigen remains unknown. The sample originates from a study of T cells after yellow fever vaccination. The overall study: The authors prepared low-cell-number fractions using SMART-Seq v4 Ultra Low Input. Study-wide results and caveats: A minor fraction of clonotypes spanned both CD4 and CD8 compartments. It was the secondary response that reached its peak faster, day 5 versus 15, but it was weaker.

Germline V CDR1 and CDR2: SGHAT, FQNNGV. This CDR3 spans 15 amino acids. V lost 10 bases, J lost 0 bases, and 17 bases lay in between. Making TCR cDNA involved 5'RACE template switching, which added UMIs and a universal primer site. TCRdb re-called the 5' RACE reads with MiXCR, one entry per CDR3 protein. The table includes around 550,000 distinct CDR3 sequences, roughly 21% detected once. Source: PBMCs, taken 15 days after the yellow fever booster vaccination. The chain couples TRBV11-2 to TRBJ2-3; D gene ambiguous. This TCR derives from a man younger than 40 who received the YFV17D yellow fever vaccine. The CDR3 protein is CAIRGPLESTDTQYF. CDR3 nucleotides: TGTGCCATCAGAGGACCCCTGGAAAGCACAGATACGCAGTATTTT.